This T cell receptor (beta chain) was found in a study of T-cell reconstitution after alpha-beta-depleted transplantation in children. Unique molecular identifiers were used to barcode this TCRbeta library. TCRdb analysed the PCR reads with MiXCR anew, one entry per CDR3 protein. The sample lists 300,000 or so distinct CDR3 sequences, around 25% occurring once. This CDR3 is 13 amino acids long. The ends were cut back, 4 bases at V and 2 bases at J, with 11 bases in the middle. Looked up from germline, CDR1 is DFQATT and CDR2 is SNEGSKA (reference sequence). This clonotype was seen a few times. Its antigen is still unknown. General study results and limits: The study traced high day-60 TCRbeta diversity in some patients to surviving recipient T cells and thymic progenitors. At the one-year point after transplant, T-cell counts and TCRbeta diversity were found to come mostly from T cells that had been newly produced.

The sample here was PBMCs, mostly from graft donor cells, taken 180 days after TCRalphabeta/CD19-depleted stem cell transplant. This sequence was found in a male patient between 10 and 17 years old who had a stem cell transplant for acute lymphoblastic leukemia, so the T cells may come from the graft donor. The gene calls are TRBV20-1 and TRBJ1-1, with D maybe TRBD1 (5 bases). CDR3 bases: TGCAGTGCTACGGCGGACATTAACACTGAAGCTTTCTTT. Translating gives CSATADINTEAFF.